The clone carrying this T cell receptor (beta chain) was detected ten times or more. One entry per CDR3 protein results from TCRdb running MiXCR on the 5' RACE reads. The sample has around 83,000 distinct CDR3 sequences, more than 5% seen once. The CDR3 extends over 15 amino acids. Germline-derived CDR1 and CDR2 are MGHDK and SYGVNS. V lost 4 bases to trimming and J lost 2 bases, with 15 bases between them. These data come from a study of T cells of healthy individuals. This chain joins TRBV25-1 and TRBJ2-7; no firm D call. The TCR was taken from a female donor in good health. This CDR3 is CASSVGPPRPYEQYF. As DNA, the CDR3 is TGTGCCAGCAGTGTTGGACCACCTCGGCCCTACGAGCAGTACTTC.